This T cell receptor (beta chain) emerged from a study of siplizumab effects on memory and regulatory T cells (dated by TCRdb to between 2018 and 2020). Looking at the study overall: The study looked at the effect of siplizumab, an anti-CD2 antibody, on alloreactive T-cell subsets in allogeneic mixed lymphocyte reactions made from human PBMCs. Results the study describes overall, beyond this receptor: Unstimulated naive T cells appeared more diverse than memory T cells, and naive cells seemed to contribute substantially to the alloresponse. Of the alloreactive CD4+ clones that could be mapped, the Treg-derived share averaged about 67% with siplizumab compared with approximately 25% in control reactions. Whether proliferating Tregs from siplizumab cultures actually had suppressive function was not functionally confirmed. A naive or memory phenotype could not be assigned to roughly 75-96% of proliferating CD4+ or CD8+ clones. Siplizumab significantly reduced the cumulative frequency of alloreactive sequences traceable to unstimulated CD4+ memory T cells. Sequences below about 10^-5 frequency were poorly captured, so only a minor fraction of alloreactive clones could be mapped to unstimulated subsets.

In a few donor pairs, further sequencing was done on unstimulated CD8+ naive, CD4+ memory, CD8+ TEMRA, CD4+ naive and CD8+ effector memory subsets. TCRbeta CDR3 sequencing was performed on sorted unstimulated T cells and on proliferating T cells recovered from mixed lymphocyte reactions. Fresh whole blood from 9 to 10 HLA-typed healthy donors served as the source for isolating PBMCs. A note on this clone: This clone's antigen is unknown. No per-base quality is available; no much larger clone lies one base away.

Looking up the germline V gene yields CDR1 KGHSH and CDR2 LQKENI. The CDR3 goes from the cysteine to the phenylalanine over 16 residues. CDR3 DNA is the only sequence kept; it has 48 bases, read in frame from the first base. The germline V end is reduced by 6 bases and the J end by 4 bases; junction bases left unmatched: 10. Library preparation used the immunoSEQ multiplex PCR assay. Each sample had roughly 100,000 TCR templates assayed by the deep sequencing platform. Genomic DNA extracted from sorted T cells was used for TCRbeta CDR3 sequencing. In the authors' own workflow: The R programming language was used for the clonal analysis of the TCRbeta CDR3 data. Comparing unstimulated samples against CFSE-low samples taken after the reaction was how alloreactive CD4+ and CD8+ clones were defined. By matching sequences to the repertoires of sorted unstimulated Treg and non-Treg cells, each alloreactive CD4+ clone was assigned a regulatory or non-regulatory origin. Imported from immuneACCESS, the table was reduced by TCRdb to in-frame sequences with V and J called. These copies leave out some clones; in studies compared against another copy, an unresolved V gene accounts for under half, and the cause of the remainder is not known. V and J calls and clone size follow that table, whereas D and trimming were derived from the DNA. The sample table contains under 3,000 clones; only one count was recorded for approximately 60% of them. The ten largest clones add up to 50% to 70% of the sample.

The chain was built from TRBV18 and TRBJ1-4, and TRBD1 matches 8 of the central bases. The receptor was derived from a human donor in good health. The sample consisted of TEMRA CD8+ T cells sorted from blood. The sample's cell subset or site label, decoded: unstimulated CD8+ CD45RA+ effector memory T cells. The nucleotide sequence is given as TGTGCCAGCTCCGAAGTCCAGGGGGCCTTTAATGAAAAACTGTTTTTT. This is translated as CASSEVQGAFNEKLFF.